The present entry profiles one TCR beta chain with its context. The antigen remains undetermined. The V end lost 4 bases, the J end lost 3 bases, and 20 bases lay between the germline ends. The CDR3 runs 16 residues. CDR1 is SGHRS and CDR2 is YFSETQ in the germline V gene. This specimen belongs to a study of cytomegalovirus exposure and HLA in healthy donors. On the study more broadly: The early release's HLA-typed donors yielded tens of millions of unique TCRs. Findings and caveats of the study: In vitro confirmation showed a few CMV-associated chains to be CMV antigen specific.

As for the donors, each was a healthy bone marrow donor. Amplification used 60 Vbeta primers and 13 Jbeta primers. Authors' analysis steps: In a later analysis, approximately 80 million unique TCR beta chains included roughly 11 million shared by two or more donors. Assay: immunoSEQ multiplex PCR; the TCRdb copy retains only in-frame clones and omits some. Clonal size and the V and J genes are those of that table, whereas D and trimming came from the DNA. The sample records around 64,000 clones, 70% to 75% being singletons. This chain connects TRBV5-1 to TRBJ2-7; perhaps TRBD2 as D (6 bases). The sequenced sample was PBMCs. This receptor was taken from a young woman in good health and CMV-seropositive. The CDR3 loop reads CASSPGGTRWGYEQYF. The DNA for the CDR3 is TGCGCCAGCAGCCCTGGAGGGACCCGATGGGGCTACGAGCAGTACTTC.